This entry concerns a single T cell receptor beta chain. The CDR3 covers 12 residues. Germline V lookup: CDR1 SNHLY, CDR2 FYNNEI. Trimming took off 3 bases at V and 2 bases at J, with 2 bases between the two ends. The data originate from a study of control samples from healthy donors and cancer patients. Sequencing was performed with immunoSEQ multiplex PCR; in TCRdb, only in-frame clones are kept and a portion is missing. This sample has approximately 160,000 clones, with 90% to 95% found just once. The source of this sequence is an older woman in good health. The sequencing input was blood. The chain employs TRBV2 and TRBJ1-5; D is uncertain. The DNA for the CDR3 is TGTGCCAGCAGTGACGGCAATCAGCCCCAGCATTTT. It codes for CASSDGNQPQHF. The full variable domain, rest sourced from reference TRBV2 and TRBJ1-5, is EPEVTQTPSHQVTQMGQEVILRCVPISNHLYFYWYRQILGQKVEFLVSFYNNEISEKSEIFDDQFSVERPDGSNFTLKIRSTKLEDSAMYFCASSDGNQPQHFGDGTRLSIL.